This TCR beta chain was sequenced in a study of T cells in localized non-small cell lung cancer. Study-wide results and caveats: Sequencing covered just one tumor region, so heterogeneity cannot be ruled out. Among the top 100 tumor clones, a median about 52 appeared in adjacent lung.

Measured with immunoSEQ multiplex PCR; TCRdb has only the in-frame clones, and not every one. The sample records about 77,000 clones, approximately 90% being singletons. As for this clone: Antigen specificity is unknown.

Germline V gives CDR1 SGHRS, CDR2 YFSETQ. This CDR3 region has 14 residues. V was cut by 0 bases and J by 6 bases, with 10 bases left in between. The source material was peripheral blood, sampled before any cancer treatment. The V and J genes are TRBV5-1 and TRBJ1-5, with unresolved D. This receptor was identified in a woman aged 35 to 69 with stage I squamous cell lung carcinoma. The CDR3 DNA is TGCGCCAGCAGCTTGGAATTGGGTTCTCAGCCCCAGCATTTT. Protein: CASSLELGSQPQHF.